These 9 T cell receptor beta chains were sequenced from one sample in a study of cytomegalovirus exposure and HLA in healthy donors. The PCR employed 60 Vbeta primers together with 13 Jbeta primers. Data came from immunoSEQ multiplex PCR; TCRdb stores just in-frame clones and leaves some out. The repertoire holds tens of thousands of clones, with around 80% as singletons. What was sequenced was PBMCs. These receptors were obtained from a man between 40 and 49 years old in good health and CMV-seronegative.

The V and J genes are TRBV6-6 and TRBJ2-7, with D perhaps TRBD1 (5 bases). The CDR3 is made up of 14 amino acids. Per germline, CDR1 MNHNY and CDR2 SVGAGI (reference sequence). V shed 6 bases and J shed 5 bases, with 17 bases lying between them. In DNA, the CDR3 is TGTGCCAGCAGCTCTCCCGGACAAGGCAACGAGCAGTACTTC. Translated: CASSSPGQGNEQYF.

A remark on this clone: One end of the junction fails to match germline, which may point to a read error. V and J are TRBV7-9 and TRBJ2-7; 7 bases map to TRBD1. Per the germline V gene, CDR1 is SEHNR and CDR2 is FQNEAQ (reference sequence). This CDR3 spans 15 amino acids. The CDR3 DNA follows: TGTTCCAGCAGCTCACAGGGGAATGGCGCCTACGAGCAGTACTTC. Its translation is CSSSSQGNGAYEQYF.

V is TRBV5-1 and J is TRBJ2-7, with D possibly TRBD2 on 5 matching bases. The V gene lost 4 bases and the J gene lost 3 bases, with 11 bases spanning the gap. This CDR3 has 13 residues. The V gene's germline CDR1 is SGHRS and CDR2 YFSETQ. CDR3 sequence (DNA): TGCGCCAGCAGCCTTCTAGGGAGCTACGAGCAGTACTTC. Residues: CASSLLGSYEQYF.

This clone appeared a single time. The chain recombines TRBV6-1 with TRBJ2-7, with D perhaps TRBD1 (6 bases). V was trimmed by 5 bases and J by 5 bases, leaving 13 bases between them. The germline gives CDR1 MNHNS, CDR2 SASEGT. This CDR3 is built from 13 residues. Written as DNA, the CDR3 is TGTGCCAGCAGTTTACGCAGGGGCCACGAGCAGTACTTC. Its translation: CASSLRRGHEQYF.

The chain uses TRBV4-1 and TRBJ1-1; D unresolved. The CDR3 is 14 residues long. The germline V and J ends were trimmed by 0 bases and 0 bases, with 5 bases remaining between them. Germline V gene sequence: CDR1 MGHRA, CDR2 YSYEKL. Written as DNA, the CDR3 is TGCGCCAGCAGCCAAGAATCCATGAACACTGAAGCTTTCTTT. Its translation is CASSQESMNTEAFF.

This chain links TRBV4-1 with TRBJ1-1; TRBD1 agrees at 11 bases. The germline V gene has CDR1 MGHRA and CDR2 YSYEKL. With V trimmed by 3 bases and J by 4 bases, 4 bases remained unmatched. The CDR3 spans 15 residues. For the CDR3, the DNA is TGCGCCAGCAGCCAGGGACAGGGGGAGGTCACTGAAGCTTTCTTT. This sequence encodes CASSQGQGEVTEAFF.

The chain has TRBV4-1 and TRBJ1-1; 9 nucleotides align to TRBD1. CDR3 length equals 17 residues. V lost 2 bases and J lost 4; bases outside the gene matches: 11. Germline assignment: CDR1 MGHRA and CDR2 YSYEKL. CDR3 amino acids: CASSQPYRGRSGTEAFF. The CDR3 region has the DNA TGCGCCAGCAGCCAACCGTACAGGGGGCGGTCTGGCACTGAAGCTTTCTTT.

In its sample, this clone was seen once. The genes are TRBV5-1 and TRBJ2-3; 7 bases map to TRBD2. The germline gives CDR1 SGHRS, CDR2 YFSETQ. The CDR3 has 16 amino acids. The V segment lost 6 bases and the J segment 2 bases; nucleotides outside the gene matches: 12. Here the CDR3 DNA reads TGCGCCAGCACCATACTCCCAGCGGGAACCACAGATACGCAGTATTTT. Its protein is CASTILPAGTTDTQYF.

This chain links TRBV15 with TRBJ2-7; TRBD1 agrees at 8 bases. Trimming removed 3 bases from V and 5 bases from J; junction bases left unmatched: 9. Germline V gene lookup returns CDR1 LNHNV and CDR2 YYDKDF (reference sequence). The CDR3 has 15 amino acids. This chain's CDR3 is CATSSTRGRWDEQYF. The CDR3, as DNA: TGTGCCACCAGCAGTACCAGGGGGCGCTGGGACGAGCAGTACTTC.